What follows are 14 T cell receptor beta chains derived from one specimen sequenced in a study of blood T cells in healthy people across ages. Then a second PCR, running roughly 6 to 12 cycles, was carried out with a sample-barcoded 5' primer and a J-beta primer mix. TCRdb re-analysed the 5' RACE reads in MiXCR, keeping a single row per CDR3 protein. The sample lists some 1.4 million distinct CDR3 sequences, around 39% occurring once. Sample: blood. These receptors were collected from a woman between 18 and 29 years old in good health.

This chain uses TRBV20-1 with TRBJ1-1; 8 nucleotides align to TRBD1. The ends lost 6 bases at V and 7 bases at J; junction bases unmatched: 7. The length of the CDR3 is 12 residues. Germline CDR1 and CDR2: DFQATT and SNEGSKA (reference sequence). The CDR3 sequence is CSAKGQVYEAFF. In DNA, the CDR3 is TGCAGTGCCAAGGGACAGGTGTATGAAGCTTTCTTT.

This clonotype was detected only a few times. The chain carries TRBV29-1 and TRBJ2-1; a possible D gene is TRBD2 (6 bases). Germline lookup yields CDR1 SQVTM and CDR2 ANQGSEA. V gave up 5 bases and J gave up 0 bases, with 14 bases separating them. The CDR3 totals 15 residues. CDR3 loop: CSVPGEESSYNEQFF. CDR3 DNA sequence: TGCAGCGTTCCCGGGGAGGAGAGCTCCTACAATGAGCAGTTCTTC.

This clonotype has only one observation. A clone one base away is much larger, so this may be a read error. This rearrangement joins TRBV4-2 to TRBJ2-3, with a tentative D call TRBD2 (6 bases). The length of the CDR3 is 17 residues. CDR1 and CDR2 from the germline V gene are LGHNA and YNFKEQ. The ends were cut back, 4 bases at V and 2 bases at J, with 19 bases in the middle. CDR3 sequence reads: CASSPNPGGANTDTQYF. The DNA for the CDR3 is TGTGCCAGCAGCCCTAACCCCGGCGGGGCCAACACAGATACGCAGTATTTT.

This clonotype was seen a few times. The CDR3: CASSPNIQLGGYTF. The CDR3 DNA is TGCGCCAGCAGCCCCAATATTCAGCTTGGGGGCTACACCTTC. The chain joins TRBV4-1 to TRBJ1-2; D gene ambiguous. Germline assignment: CDR1 MGHRA and CDR2 YSYEKL. This CDR3 spans 14 amino acids. The germline V and J ends were trimmed by 4 bases and 8 bases, with 17 bases remaining between them.

The rearrangement joins TRBV12-3 or TRBV12-4 to TRBJ1-6, with TRBD1 identical over 10 bases. The CDR3 contains 15 residues. The junction had 6 bases not matched to a gene; V was cut back by 5 bases and J by 8 bases. CDR3 protein: CASSKAGTGDSPLHF. The CDR3 DNA is TGTGCCAGCAGTAAAGCCGGGACAGGGGATTCACCCCTCCACTTT.

In regard to this clonotype: Mismatch with germline at one junction end may stem from a read error. The gene calls are TRBV2 and TRBJ1-5, with D hard to call. The CDR3 has 11 residues. Germline V gene lookup returns CDR1 SNHLY and CDR2 FYNNEI. CDR3 DNA sequence: TGTGCCAGCTCCGGAGATGGGCCCCGGCATTTT. Translation gives CASSGDGPRHF. Full variable domain (outside the CDR3, taken from reference TRBV2 and TRBJ1-5): EPEVTQTPSHQVTQMGQEVILRCVPISNHLYFYWYRQILGQKVEFLVSFYNNEISEKSEIFDDQFSVERPDGSNFTLKIRSTKLEDSAMYFCASSGDGPRHFGDGTRLSIL.

This clonotype was seen more than once but under ten times. The chain has TRBV7-2 and TRBJ2-3, with 9 bases lining up with TRBD2. In germline, CDR1 is SGHTA, CDR2 FQGNSA. The V and J ends lost 5 bases and 2 bases, in that order; junction bases with no gene match: 8. The CDR3 loop spans 16 amino acids. The CDR3 spells CASSLIGLASTDTQYF. CDR3 nucleotides: TGTGCCAGCAGCCTTATAGGACTAGCGTCCACAGATACGCAGTATTTT.

This clonotype was seen a handful of times. The rearrangement links TRBV6-6 to TRBJ2-7; 7 bases line up with TRBD1. Germline V gene sequence: CDR1 MNHNY, CDR2 SVGAGI (reference sequence). This CDR3 has 16 residues. V lost 5 bases, J lost 0 bases, and 10 bases stayed unmatched. This chain's CDR3 is CASSRSSGTASYEQYF. The DNA for the CDR3 is TGTGCCAGCAGTCGCTCCTCCGGGACAGCCTCCTACGAGCAGTACTTC.

This rearrangement joins TRBV28 to TRBJ1-5; D not certain. The CDR3 totals 13 residues. Trimming cost V 6 bases and J 2 bases, with 8 bases left between them. Germline-derived CDR1 and CDR2 are MDHEN and SYDVKM. This chain's CDR3 is CASRRAGNQPQHF. The CDR3 nucleotides read TGTGCCAGCAGAAGGGCTGGCAATCAGCCCCAGCATTTT. Looking up the rest from reference TRBV28 and TRBJ1-5 gives the full variable domain: DVKVTQSSRYLVKRTGEKVFLECVQDMDHENMFWYRQDPGLGLRLIYFSYDVKMKEKGDIPEGYSVSREKKERFSLILESASTNQTSMYLCASRRAGNQPQHFGDGTRLSIL.

The chain uses TRBV11-2 and TRBJ1-2; no clear D. The germline V gene encodes CDR1 SGHAT and CDR2 FQNNGV. CDR3 size: 15 residues. V was shortened by 5 bases and J by 6 bases, with 19 bases between the two germline ends. CDR3 region: CASSPDSVRDDGYTF. Written as DNA, the CDR3 is TGTGCCAGCAGCCCAGACTCAGTGAGGGATGATGGCTACACCTTC.

The J gene is TRBJ1-1, the V gene TRBV20-1; a possible D gene is TRBD1 (5 bases). This CDR3 is 12 amino acids long. Germline V gene data show CDR1 as DFQATT and CDR2 as SNEGSKA (reference sequence). V was cut by 6 bases and J by 3 bases, with 11 bases left in between. This CDR3 reads CSAAEGYTEAFF. Written as DNA, the CDR3 is TGCAGTGCCGCCGAGGGGTACACTGAAGCTTTCTTT.

This chain uses TRBV3-1 with TRBJ1-1; D gene uncertain. V lost 5 bases to trimming and J lost 8 bases, with 18 bases between them. The CDR3 contains 14 residues. Germline CDR1 reads LGHDT; CDR2 reads YNNKEL (reference sequence). The CDR3 nucleotides are TGTGCCAGCAGCGATAGGAACCGCGGCGCCGAAGCTTTCTTT. Amino acids: CASSDRNRGAEAFF.

This chain connects TRBV20-1 to TRBJ1-2; possibly TRBD1 for D (6 bases). Per germline, CDR1 DFQATT and CDR2 SNEGSKA (reference sequence). CDR3 length equals 16 residues. V lost 0 bases to trimming and J lost 7 bases, with 21 bases between them. The CDR3 loop reads CSAREGTGGGRVGYTF. DNA of the CDR3: TGCAGTGCTAGAGAGGGGACTGGGGGCGGACGAGTTGGCTACACCTTC.

The chain combines TRBV29-1 with TRBJ1-2; D might be TRBD1 (5 bases). Trimming removed 6 bases from V and 6 bases from J, with 23 bases in between. Germline V gene sequence: CDR1 SQVTM, CDR2 ANQGSEA. The CDR3 has 15 residues. The CDR3, as DNA: TGCAGCGTCGGTCCCGACAGCTCACATAGCGATGGCTACACCTTC. It yields the protein CSVGPDSSHSDGYTF.